The rows below give T cell receptor beta chains drawn from one sample of a study of beta chain features in type 1 diabetes. Assay: immunoSEQ multiplex PCR; the TCRdb copy retains only in-frame clones and omits some. The table records hundreds of thousands of clones, about 32% of them present only once. Specimen: naive CD4+ T cells from blood. The receptors shown here come from a man aged 18 to 29 in good health. The CDR3 runs from the conserved cysteine through the conserved F or W.

CDR3aa: CAGPQGIPYEQYF
v_gene: TRBV19
j_gene: TRBJ2-7

CDR3aa: CASSPLAHGTSGRLRQFF
v_gene: TRBV7-9
j_gene: TRBJ2-1

CDR3aa: CASSPASGNNEQFF
v_gene: TRBV11-2
j_gene: TRBJ2-1

CDR3aa: CASSPGANTEAFF
v_gene: TRBV18
j_gene: TRBJ1-1

CDR3aa: CSAALTSGNEQFF
v_gene: TRBV29-1
j_gene: TRBJ2-1

CDR3aa: CATRSGSYTGELFF
v_gene: TRBV15
j_gene: TRBJ2-2

CDR3aa: CSAARDTQYF
v_gene: TRBV29-1
j_gene: TRBJ2-3

CDR3aa: CASGEGFNQPQHF
v_gene: TRBV2
j_gene: TRBJ1-5

CDR3aa: CASSPLGWSSYEQYF
v_gene: TRBV7-2
j_gene: TRBJ2-7

CDR3aa: CAWSVPTGQANEKLFF
v_gene: TRBV30
j_gene: TRBJ1-4

CDR3aa: CASSRLEQYF
v_gene: TRBV5-1
j_gene: TRBJ2-7

CDR3aa: CASSLRAQGVRTGELFF
v_gene: TRBV7-9
j_gene: TRBJ2-2

CDR3aa: CASSLGTSDQETQYF
v_gene: TRBV18
j_gene: TRBJ2-5

CDR3aa: CSVGTGNYEQYF
v_gene: TRBV29-1
j_gene: TRBJ2-7

CDR3aa: CASSGPGYETQYF
v_gene: TRBV9
j_gene: TRBJ2-5

CDR3aa: CASSLLAGGKTQYF
v_gene: TRBV5-4
j_gene: TRBJ2-5

CDR3aa: CSVDEGGYYGYTF
v_gene: TRBV29-1
j_gene: TRBJ1-2

CDR3aa: CASSHPPGRASGSNEQFF
v_gene: TRBV4-2
j_gene: TRBJ2-1

CDR3aa: CASSHRLAERADTQYF
v_gene: TRBV4-1
j_gene: TRBJ2-3

CDR3aa: CASSFSAGASNEQFF
v_gene: TRBV11-2
j_gene: TRBJ2-1

CDR3aa: CSVEGQMNTEAFF
v_gene: TRBV29-1
j_gene: TRBJ1-1

CDR3aa: CAWAAQGNQPQHF
v_gene: TRBV30
j_gene: TRBJ1-5

CDR3aa: CASSLPGPWYGYTF
v_gene: TRBV28
j_gene: TRBJ1-2

CDR3aa: CATSRGRASDYGYTF
v_gene: TRBV15
j_gene: TRBJ1-2

CDR3aa: CASSSVLAAYNEQFF
v_gene: TRBV11-3
j_gene: TRBJ2-1

CDR3aa: CASSVVVAGGQETQYF
v_gene: TRBV9
j_gene: TRBJ2-5

CDR3aa: CATSRGTSNTGELFF
v_gene: TRBV15
j_gene: TRBJ2-2

CDR3aa: CAWSPYGDLGAFF
v_gene: TRBV30
j_gene: TRBJ1-1

CDR3aa: CASGRWAGSYEQYF
v_gene: TRBV7-9
j_gene: TRBJ2-7

CDR3aa: CASSRTSGRFYNEQFF
v_gene: TRBV2
j_gene: TRBJ2-1

CDR3aa: CASSQEWDTDTQYF
v_gene: TRBV4-3
j_gene: TRBJ2-3

CDR3aa: CASSVFAGLPPETQYF
v_gene: TRBV11-2
j_gene: TRBJ2-5

CDR3aa: CASSPPQGRYNEQFF
v_gene: TRBV18
j_gene: TRBJ2-1

CDR3aa: CASSLVVAGSYNEQFF
v_gene: TRBV7-9
j_gene: TRBJ2-1

CDR3aa: CASSPTRDPYYNEQFF
v_gene: TRBV18
j_gene: TRBJ2-1

CDR3aa: CSAENYNEQFF
v_gene: TRBV20-1
j_gene: TRBJ2-1

CDR3aa: CASSEYRGRQETQYF
v_gene: TRBV25-1
j_gene: TRBJ2-5

CDR3aa: CASTRGTTNEKLFF
v_gene: TRBV7-9
j_gene: TRBJ1-4

CDR3aa: CAWSVHTVYNEQFF
v_gene: TRBV30
j_gene: TRBJ2-1

CDR3aa: CAWSVGQFNQPQHF
v_gene: TRBV30
j_gene: TRBJ1-5

CDR3aa: CASSESGTATKETQYF
v_gene: TRBV25-1
j_gene: TRBJ2-5

CDR3aa: CASTQDRDRSYEQYF
v_gene: TRBV6-5
j_gene: TRBJ2-7

CDR3aa: CASSIVKGYEQYF
v_gene: TRBV19
j_gene: TRBJ2-7

CDR3aa: CASSVDPSGAYNEQFF
v_gene: TRBV9
j_gene: TRBJ2-1

CDR3aa: CASSQSGANFYEQYF
v_gene: TRBV7-9
j_gene: TRBJ2-7

CDR3aa: CSATSGRSYNEQFF
v_gene: TRBV29-1
j_gene: TRBJ2-1

CDR3aa: CASSFSGMNTEAFF
v_gene: TRBV7-2
j_gene: TRBJ1-1

CDR3aa: CASRASSGSYHEQFF
v_gene: TRBV2
j_gene: TRBJ2-1

CDR3aa: CASSLPRTGSYEQYF
v_gene: TRBV5-1
j_gene: TRBJ2-7

CDR3aa: CASSLSSGAVKLFF
v_gene: TRBV27
j_gene: TRBJ1-4

CDR3aa: CASSFQETQYF
v_gene: TRBV7-9
j_gene: TRBJ2-5

CDR3aa: CASSDPRDSTDTQYF
v_gene: TRBV25-1
j_gene: TRBJ2-3

CDR3aa: CASSLEGQYGETQYF
v_gene: TRBV5-1
j_gene: TRBJ2-5